This TCR beta chain was identified in a study of CD8 T cells in ankylosing spondylitis (dated by TCRdb to about 2017). In terms of the full investigation: The study profiled T cell receptor beta repertoires in healthy donors and ankylosing spondylitis patients to find disease-linked TCR variants. The full study cohort comprised 20 to 30 ankylosing spondylitis patients and some 100 healthy donors. Peripheral blood was sampled, and synovial fluid was additionally collected from ankylosing spondylitis patients. What the authors observed across the whole study: Some of the motif variants had been reported before in the synovial fluid and blood of reactive arthritis patients, a finding that suggests common disease-initiation mechanisms. Blood from ankylosing spondylitis patients appeared to be characterized by a TCR beta motif made up of about 8 highly homologous amino acid variants. Significant enrichment of the disease-linked clones was reported in matched synovial fluid samples from ankylosing spondylitis patients. In peripheral blood, the disease-linked clones were found at relatively low frequencies and had a CD8+ phenotype.

Concerning this clonotype itself: Its antigen is unknown. Within one base of it there is no much larger clone, and no base qualities were kept.

The sequencing machine was an Illumina HiSeq 2500. TCR beta libraries were prepared by quantitative 5'-RACE with molecular barcodes. Per the source publication's procedure: A new computational method based on a probabilistic model of VDJ rearrangement was used to identify disease-linked TCR variants. TCRdb took the public reads, trimmed them with fastp at Q25, ran MiXCR for clone calling and kept in-frame beta chains. Each entry is one CDR3 protein sequence, shown with its most common DNA and genes. TCRdb's processing, not the study's, gives the V and J calls here. The sample table lists under 950,000 distinct CDR3 sequences, roughly 19% of them with a count of one. The ten biggest clones cover about 20% of the sample. From a lookup of the germline V gene (reference sequence), CDR1 and CDR2 are SEHNR and FQNEAQ. V loses 5 bases, J loses 4 bases, and the germline ends lie 14 bases apart. The CDR3, cysteine through phenylalanine, is 15 amino acids long. The entry retains the CDR3 DNA only, 45 bases that are in frame from base 1.

The clonotype comes from a male donor with ankylosing spondylitis. Material for sequencing was blood, either unsorted or a sorted T cell fraction (not recorded which). The chain uses TRBV7-9 and TRBJ2-2, with no D gene named confidently. This receptor carries the CDR3 CASSPMVVSTGELFF. The nucleotides are TGTGCCAGCAGCCCGATGGTAGTATCCACCGGGGAGCTGTTTTTT.